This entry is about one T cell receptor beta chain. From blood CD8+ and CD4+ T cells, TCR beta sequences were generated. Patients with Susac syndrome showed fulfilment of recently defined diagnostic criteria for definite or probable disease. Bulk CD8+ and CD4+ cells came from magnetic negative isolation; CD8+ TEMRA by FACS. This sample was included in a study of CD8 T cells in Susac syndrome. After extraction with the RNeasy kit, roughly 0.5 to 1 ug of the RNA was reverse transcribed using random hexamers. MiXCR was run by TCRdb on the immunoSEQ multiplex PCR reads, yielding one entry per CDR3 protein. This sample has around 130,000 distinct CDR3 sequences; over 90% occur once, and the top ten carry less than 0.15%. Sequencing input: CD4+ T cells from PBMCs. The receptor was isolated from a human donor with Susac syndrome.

The CDR3 region is CSATRAGTSGRGEQFF. The CDR3 DNA reads TGCAGTGCTACCAGGGCCGGGACTAGCGGGAGGGGCGAGCAGTTCTTC. The genes are TRBV20-1 and TRBJ2-1; 16 bases match TRBD2. Germline V gene lookup returns CDR1 DFQATT and CDR2 SNEGSKA (reference sequence). V gave up 4 bases and J gave up 10 bases; unmatched junction bases: 10. The CDR3 extends over 16 amino acids.